This section outlines one T cell receptor (beta chain) sequence together with its context. The antigen is undetermined. The data were produced by immunoSEQ multiplex PCR, yet TCRdb's version contains in-frame clones alone and is incomplete. The repertoire holds almost 15,000 clones, roughly 80% seen once, with around 30% in the top ten. The data stem from a study of OX40 agonist ivuxolimab in advanced cancers. Whole-study results and caveats: Among patients with partial responses at 0.1-3.0 mg/kg, clonal expansion was among the lowest.

V was pared by 4 bases and J by 2 bases, with 11 bases between. This CDR3 spans 14 amino acids. Germline CDR1 and CDR2: SGHAT and FQDESV (reference sequence). Anyone with autoimmune disease history or systemic immunosuppression was excluded. The timepoints at which blood was sampled were baseline, cycle 4 day 1, and cycle 7 day 1. The receptor was isolated from an adult with an advanced solid tumor such as melanoma, head and neck, liver or kidney cancer. V usage is TRBV11-1 and J usage is TRBJ2-5; D ambiguous. Source: CD4+ or CD8+ T cells sorted from blood, taken in a trial of the OX40 agonist ivuxolimab. CDR3 DNA sequence: TGTGCCAGCAGCTACCGGACGAATCAAGAGACCCAGTACTTC. It translates to CASSYRTNQETQYF. The full variable domain, with the rest looked up from reference TRBV11-1 and TRBJ2-5, is EAEVAQSPRYKITEKSQAVAFWCDPISGHATLYWYRQILGQGPELLVQFQDESVVDDSQLPKDRFSAERLKGVDSTLKIQPAELGDSAMYLCASSYRTNQETQYFGPGTRLLVL.